Listed below are T cell receptor beta chains from one sample, sequenced in a study of radiotherapy plus CTLA-4 blockade in lung cancer. Assay used: immunoSEQ multiplex PCR; TCRdb lists only in-frame clones, some missing. The sample includes under 65,000 clones, more than 75% seen only once; the top ten take about 8%. The sample consisted of peripheral blood, taken from a patient treated with radiotherapy plus ipilimumab. These TCRs come from a human donor with non-small cell lung cancer who had a complete response to radiotherapy plus ipilimumab. Each CDR3 is given with its conserved first and last residue. The order of the fields is J gene, V gene, D gene, clone size, CDR3 protein, CDR3 DNA. The D gene is left open where the match is weak. Clone size is stated in some rows and not others, as once, few, many or a class when expanded.

TRBJ2-3 TRBV6-5 TRBD1 once CASRAGGAGDTQYF TGTGCCAGCAGGGCAGGGGGCGCCGGGGATACGCAGTATTTT
TRBJ2-3 TRBV5-6 TRBD1 . CASSFRGWSTDTQYF TGTGCCAGCAGCTTCAGGGGGTGGAGCACAGATACGCAGTATTTT
TRBJ2-7 TRBV5-6 TRBD1 . CASNLDSGQGYEQYF TGTGCCAGCAACTTAGATTCGGGACAGGGCTACGAGCAGTACTTC
TRBJ1-4 TRBV6-5 TRBD1 . CASRAATGEDEKLFF TGTGCCAGCAGGGCGGCAACAGGGGAAGATGAAAAACTGTTTTTT
TRBJ1-1 TRBV18 . . CASSPRGDNLGAAFF TGTGCCAGCTCACCACGGGGGGATAATTTAGGGGCAGCTTTCTTT
TRBJ1-2 TRBV7-2 TRBD1 . CASSLGAGGGYGYTF TGTGCCAGCAGCTTAGGGGCAGGGGGCGGCTATGGCTACACCTTC
TRBJ1-1 TRBV19 TRBD1 . CASSDRGLSEAFF TGTGCCAGTAGCGACAGGGGACTTTCTGAAGCTTTCTTT
TRBJ1-1 TRBV29-1 . once CSVAGLNTEAFF TGCAGCGTGGCAGGGCTGAACACTGAAGCTTTCTTT
TRBJ1-1 TRBV28 . . CASSFQGTEAFF TGTGCCAGCAGTTTCCAGGGGACCGAAGCTTTCTTT
TRBJ2-2 TRBV7-2 TRBD2 few CASSGTSLGPGELFF TGTGCCAGCAGCGGGACTAGCTTGGGCCCCGGGGAGCTGTTTTTT
TRBJ1-2 TRBV7-2 . . CASSGGAGSNYGYTF TGTGCCAGCAGCGGCGGGGCAGGGTCTAACTATGGCTACACCTTC
TRBJ1-1 TRBV18 . . CASSPAAEMNTEAFF TGTGCCAGCTCACCTGCGGCAGAAATGAACACTGAAGCTTTCTTT
TRBJ2-5 TRBV29-1 . . CSVDQETQYF TGCAGCGTTGATCAGGAGACCCAGTACTTC
TRBJ2-1 TRBV9 . . CASSSPSGYNEQFF TGTGCCAGCAGCTCGCCGAGCGGTTACAATGAGCAGTTCTTC
TRBJ2-7 TRBV5-4 . . CASSLGTSSSYEQYF TGTGCCAGCAGCCTAGGGACTTCCAGCTCCTACGAGCAGTACTTC
TRBJ2-5 TRBV27 . . CASSLNGGQETQYF TGTGCCAGCAGTTTAAATGGGGGGCAAGAGACCCAGTACTTC
TRBJ2-3 TRBV19 . . CAIEDYESDTQYF TGTGCCATAGAGGACTATGAGAGCGATACGCAGTATTTT
TRBJ1-2 TRBV7-9 . . CASSFATVNGYTF TGTGCCAGCAGCTTCGCGACAGTCAATGGCTACACCTTC
TRBJ2-1 TRBV10-1 TRBD1 . CATAQGSTSYNEQFF TGCGCCACCGCACAGGGGTCAACCTCCTACAATGAGCAGTTCTTC
TRBJ2-7 TRBV7-9 TRBD1 few CASSLVSGTDSYEQYF TGTGCCAGCAGCTTGGTATCGGGGACAGACTCCTACGAGCAGTACTTC
TRBJ1-2 TRBV5-6 . . CASSLEPGPYGYTF TGTGCCAGCAGCTTGGAGCCAGGTCCCTATGGCTACACCTTC
TRBJ2-4 TRBV15 . . CATSREQGTKNIQYF TGTGCCACCAGCAGAGAACAGGGTACCAAAAACATTCAGTACTTC
TRBJ2-7 TRBV30 . . CAWSEWGAYEQYF TGTGCCTGGAGTGAATGGGGGGCCTACGAGCAGTACTTC
TRBJ2-1 TRBV18 TRBD1 once CASSPGTGAGEQFF TGTGCCAGCTCACCAGGGACAGGGGCGGGGGAGCAGTTCTTC
TRBJ2-5 TRBV11-3 TRBD2 . CASSPGLSGGAETQYF TGTGCCAGCTCCCCAGGCCTTAGCGGGGGTGCCGAGACCCAGTACTTC
TRBJ1-2 TRBV28 TRBD1 . CASSPLDRGPKRGYTF TGTGCCAGCAGCCCACTCGACAGGGGACCTAAGAGGGGCTACACCTTC
TRBJ2-1 TRBV18 TRBD1 . CASLPGQTFNEQFF TGTGCCAGCCTCCCGGGACAGACTTTCAATGAGCAGTTCTTC
TRBJ1-1 TRBV7-9 . few CASKRVEGTEAFF TGTGCCAGCAAGAGGGTCGAGGGCACTGAAGCTTTCTTT
TRBJ2-2 TRBV27 TRBD1 . CASSRGTGRGTGELFF TGTGCCAGCAGTAGGGGGACAGGGAGGGGCACCGGGGAGCTGTTTTTT
TRBJ1-2 TRBV7-2 . . CASSSTGNYGYTF TGTGCCAGCAGCTCCACAGGGAACTATGGCTACACCTTC
TRBJ1-3 TRBV4-1 . . CASTDSDFSGNTIYF TGCGCCAGCACCGATTCGGACTTCTCTGGAAACACCATATATTTT
TRBJ1-3 TRBV4-3 TRBD1 few CASTPSQGYSGNTIYF TGCGCCAGCACTCCCTCACAGGGGTACTCTGGAAACACCATATATTTT
TRBJ2-1 TRBV5-1 . once CASSPEPKSSYNEQFF TGCGCCAGCAGCCCCGAGCCGAAGAGCTCCTACAATGAGCAGTTCTTC
TRBJ2-3 TRBV30 TRBD2 few CAWSALPRLAGVGTQYF TGTGCCTGGAGTGCCCTACCGCGACTAGCGGGAGTGGGTACGCAGTATTTT
TRBJ1-5 TRBV7-2 TRBD1 . CASSLRTGGVQPQHF TGTGCCAGCAGCCTAAGGACAGGGGGCGTTCAGCCCCAGCATTTT
TRBJ2-1 TRBV2 TRBD2 . CASSGLAGGTNEQFF TGTGCCAGCAGTGGACTAGCGGGAGGAACCAATGAGCAGTTCTTC
TRBJ2-7 TRBV7-6 TRBD1 . CASSWGQGDEQYF TGTGCCAGCAGCTGGGGACAGGGGGACGAGCAGTACTTC
TRBJ1-5 TRBV4-1 TRBD1 . CASSQDWGTASNQPQHF TGCGCCAGCAGCCAAGACTGGGGGACAGCTAGCAATCAGCCCCAGCATTTT
TRBJ1-5 TRBV10-3 TRBD1 . CASSRDRDQPQHF TGTGCCTCGTCCCGGGACAGGGATCAGCCCCAGCATTTT
TRBJ1-4 TRBV25-1 . . CASSDKETGEKLFF TGTGCCAGCAGTGATAAAGAGACAGGTGAAAAACTGTTTTTT
TRBJ1-2 TRBV12-2 . once CASRPYRDRGRLGYGYTF TGTGCAAGTCGCCCCTACAGGGACAGGGGGCGGCTAGGCTATGGCTACACCTTC
TRBJ1-1 TRBV7-7 . once CASSPAGGLGTEAFF TGTGCTAGCAGCCCCGCAGGAGGTCTGGGCACTGAAGCTTTCTTT
TRBJ2-3 TRBV9 TRBD2 . CASSVDVVWAGGTDTQYF TGTGCCAGCAGCGTAGATGTTGTGTGGGCGGGGGGGACAGATACGCAGTATTTT
TRBJ1-6 TRBV27 TRBD1 . CASSYRQGGSPLHF TGTGCCAGCAGTTATAGACAGGGAGGTTCACCCCTCCACTTT
TRBJ2-1 TRBV19 TRBD1 once CASSSPGQVWGEQFF TGTGCCAGTAGTTCCCCGGGACAGGTGTGGGGGGAGCAGTTCTTC
TRBJ1-2 TRBV30 TRBD1 once CAWSDLQGKRGYTF TGTGCCTGGAGTGACCTACAGGGGAAGAGGGGCTACACCTTC
TRBJ1-2 TRBV7-9 . . CASSLGGGYGYTF TGTGCCAGCAGCTTAGGCGGAGGATATGGCTACACCTTC
TRBJ2-1 TRBV2 . . CASSAMTELKQFF TGTGCCAGCAGTGCAATGACTGAGCTGAAGCAGTTCTTC
TRBJ2-3 TRBV5-1 . . CASLDSASTDTQYF TGCGCCAGCTTAGACAGTGCTAGCACAGATACGCAGTATTTT
TRBJ2-1 TRBV19 . . CASTLGGEQFF TGTGCCAGTACCCTGGGAGGTGAGCAGTTCTTC
TRBJ2-5 TRBV27 . few CASSREAQETQYF TGTGCCAGCAGCCGAGAGGCCCAAGAGACCCAGTACTTC
TRBJ1-3 TRBV6-1 . once CASLAVSGNTIYF TGTGCCAGCTTAGCGGTCTCTGGAAACACCATATATTTT
TRBJ1-2 TRBV6-6 . . CASIPRGQGNGYTF TGTGCCAGCATTCCCCGCGGGCAGGGGAATGGCTACACCTTC
TRBJ2-1 TRBV27 TRBD1 . CATHDDRADEQFF TGTGCCACCCATGACGACAGGGCCGATGAGCAGTTCTTC
TRBJ2-7 TRBV7-2 TRBD2 few CASSPGGSIYEQYF TGTGCCAGCAGCCCGGGGGGTAGCATCTACGAGCAGTACTTC